The 7 T cell receptor beta chains given below trace back to one sample, sequenced in a study of blood T cell repertoires in COVID-19. TCRdb keeps only in-frame clones here, not all; method: immunoSEQ multiplex PCR. Found here are some 300,000 clones, 90% of them singletons; the top ten hold roughly 3.6%. The sample consisted of PBMCs or T cells enriched from blood (not recorded which). These receptors were taken from a woman in her twenties or thirties who had been exposed to COVID-19.

The genes are TRBV5-1 and TRBJ2-7; 8 bases are shared with TRBD1. This CDR3 comprises 15 residues. J lost 0 bases, V lost 3 bases, and 5 bases had no gene match. Germline V gene lookup returns CDR1 SGHRS and CDR2 YFSETQ. CDR3 region: CASSWGDRSSYEQYF. The CDR3 DNA follows: TGCGCCAGCAGCTGGGGGGACAGGTCCTCCTACGAGCAGTACTTC.

This rearrangement joins TRBV27 to TRBJ2-3; D not resolved. Per the germline V gene, CDR1 is MNHEY and CDR2 is SMNVEV (reference sequence). The CDR3 length is 12 residues. Between the trimmed V and J ends, which lost 3 bases and 4 bases, there was a span of 5 bases. The CDR3 DNA follows: TGTGCCAGCAGTTTCCTCTCAGATACGCAGTATTTT. Translated, it gives CASSFLSDTQYF.

The rearrangement joins TRBV19 to TRBJ1-3; TRBD1 might be the D (5 bases). Trimming pared 8 bases from V and 0 bases from J, leaving 11 bases between. CDR1 LNHDA and CDR2 SQIVND come from the germline V gene (reference sequence). The CDR3 has 14 amino acids. This CDR3 reads CASGSRGSGNTIYF. CDR3 in DNA: TGTGCCAGTGGGTCAAGGGGCTCTGGAAACACCATATATTTT.

Comments on this clone: One junction end does not reproduce the germline sequence, and a read error may be involved. The chain couples TRBV5-6 to TRBJ2-5; 9 bases map to TRBD1. The germline gives CDR1 SGHDT, CDR2 YYEEEE. This CDR3 spans 14 amino acids. CDR3 nucleotide sequence: TGTGCCAGCGGCTTGGAGGGACAGGGTGAGACCCAGTACTTC. Translating gives CASGLEGQGETQYF.

This clone appeared a single time. The rearrangement joins TRBV7-9 to TRBJ2-1, with TRBD1 matching 7 bases. The ends lost 5 bases at V and 3 bases at J; junction bases unmatched: 4. This CDR3 is 14 amino acids long. Germline CDR1 and CDR2: SEHNR and FQNEAQ (reference sequence). This CDR3 is CASSARDSYNEQFF. CDR3 in DNA: TGTGCCAGCAGCGCCCGGGACAGCTACAATGAGCAGTTCTTC.

The rearrangement joins TRBV6-5 to TRBJ2-3; 10 nucleotides line up with TRBD2. Unmatched junction bases numbered 9, after V lost 10 bases and J lost 11 bases. The CDR3 is 12 amino acids. Germline CDR1 is MNHEY and CDR2 is SVGAGI. CDR3 sequence (DNA): TGTGCCACCCGGACTAGCGGAGCCAGGCAGTATTTT. Translating it yields CATRTSGARQYF.

This chain links TRBV19 with TRBJ1-1, with D possibly matching TRBD1 (5 bases). Per germline, CDR1 LNHDA and CDR2 SQIVND (reference sequence). The CDR3 loop spans 19 amino acids. V was clipped by 2 bases and J by 0 bases, with 22 bases between them. Here the CDR3 DNA reads TGTGCCAGTAGTATATATGGGGGGTGGGCCGACAGCCTGAACACTGAAGCTTTCTTT. It translates to CASSIYGGWADSLNTEAFF.